The present TCR beta chain was sequenced within a study of T cells after posttransplantation cyclophosphamide (dated by TCRdb to about 2016). General notes on the study: Using TRB sequencing, the study followed how the T cell repertoire reconstituted after myeloablative bone marrow transplantation in which posttransplantation cyclophosphamide served as GVHD prophylaxis. Public TRB sequences were queried against a database of over 3,600 sequences associated with responses to pathogens, tumor antigens, self-antigens and alloantigens. Blood from all 30 or so PTCy patients who had 1-year posttransplant specimens underwent TRB sequencing. In 3 patients, up to about 3 additional blood samples taken between 2 and 5.2 years after transplant also underwent TRB sequencing, as did pretransplant blood from a handful of patients. Because TRA and TRB clonality correlated tightly in roughly nine samples, later TCR analyses were limited to TRB. Samples from some 33 PTCy-treated patients and over 15 related bone marrow donors of those patients were subjected to antigen receptor sequencing.

Genomic DNA was the input for TRB sequencing, which was run either with the immunoSEQ assay at survey resolution or with the hsTCRB kit. Concerning the study's data processing: Initial read processing used immunoSEQ software, and repertoire analyses used the LymphoSeq R package. For each TRB dataset, clonality was calculated as 1 minus normalized Shannon entropy, and the Gini coefficient was computed as well. Phenotypes of unsorted samples were inferred by mapping TRB sequences from sorted subsets of the recipient or donor onto unsorted samples of the same recipient. As stored in TCRdb, this immuneACCESS dataset retains in-frame rearrangements with V and J assigned. A fraction of the clones does not appear; measured against another copy, unresolved V genes explain less than half of the discrepancy, and the remainder lacks a known reason. V and J calls plus clone size are reproduced from that table; the DNA served to infer D and trimming. In this sample the table shows 20,000 to 25,000 clones, 73% of which occur a single time. Approximately 0.59% of the sample is held by the ten biggest clonotypes.

V was cut back by 3 bases and J by 5 bases, leaving a gap of 7 bases between them. The germline V gene supplies CDR1 SGHVS and CDR2 FQNEAQ. The CDR3 has 13 amino acids, counting the end cysteine and phenylalanine. The CDR3 DNA has 39 bases and is translated from base 1. The study at large found these results: The TRB repertoires of T cells infiltrating skin or GI tract showed only limited overlap with the TRB repertoires of T cells in blood. At 1-2 months, donor-recipient similarity was low but rose over the first year, and the later blood repertoires were often dominated by donor CD8+ memory clones. Across over 40 patients, TRB clonality was highly associated with recipient CMV seropositivity and CMV reactivation, and diversity in PTCy patients was similar to diversity in CNI/methotrexate controls.

Turning to this clone: Its antigen is currently not known. No base qualities exist here, and no much larger clone lies one base off it.

Peripheral blood samples were provided by related bone marrow donors on the day of marrow donation. Peripheral blood and bone marrow mononuclear cells were isolated by Ficoll-Hypaque density centrifugation and were cryopreserved. Sorting of CD4+ and CD8+ T cells, including naive and memory subsets, was performed by FACS on a FACSAria II. The TCR comes from a woman aged 60-70 years in good health, CMV-negative, and a related stem cell transplant donor. The V and J segments used are TRBV7-8 and TRBJ2-2, with the identity of the D gene unclear. Material: memory CD4+ T cells sorted from PBMCs. In nucleotide form, the sequence is TGTGCCAGCAGCTTGGTGAGGACCGGGGAGCTGTTTTTT. It translates as CASSLVRTGELFF.